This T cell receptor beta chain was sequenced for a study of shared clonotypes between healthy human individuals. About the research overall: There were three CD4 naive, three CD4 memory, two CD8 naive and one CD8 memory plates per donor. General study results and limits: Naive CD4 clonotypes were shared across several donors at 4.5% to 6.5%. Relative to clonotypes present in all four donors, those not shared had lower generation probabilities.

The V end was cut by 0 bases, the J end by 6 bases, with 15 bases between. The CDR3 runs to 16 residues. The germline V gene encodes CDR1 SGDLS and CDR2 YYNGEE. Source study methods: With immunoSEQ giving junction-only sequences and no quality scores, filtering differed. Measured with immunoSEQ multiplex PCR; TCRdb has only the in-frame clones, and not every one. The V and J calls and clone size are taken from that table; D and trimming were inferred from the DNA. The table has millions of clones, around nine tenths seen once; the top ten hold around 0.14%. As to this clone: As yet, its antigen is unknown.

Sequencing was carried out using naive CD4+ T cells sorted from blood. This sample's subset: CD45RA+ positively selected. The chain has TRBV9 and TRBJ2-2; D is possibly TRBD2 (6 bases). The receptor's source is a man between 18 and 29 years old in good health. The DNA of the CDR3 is TGTGCCAGCAGCGTAGATGAGACTAGTAGATCCGGGGAGCTGTTTTTT. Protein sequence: CASSVDETSRSGELFF.